This is a list of T cell receptor beta chains from one sample in a study of OX40 agonist ivuxolimab in advanced cancers. Libraries were prepared by immunoSEQ multiplex PCR; TCRdb keeps only in-frame clonotypes and omits some of them. The data contain around 60,000 clones, around 90% of them singletons. Here the sequenced sample was CD4+ or CD8+ T cells sorted from blood, taken in a trial of the OX40 agonist ivuxolimab. The source of these receptors is an adult with an advanced solid tumor such as melanoma, head and neck, liver or kidney cancer. Each CDR3 is given with its conserved first and last residue. A D gene is named only where the DNA matches it firmly. Some rows mark clone size as missing; the rest say once, few, many or name a class of expanded clone.

J: TRBJ2-3; size: .; D: .; V: TRBV1; DNA: TGCACCAGCAGTCCACGACTAGCGGGAGTTTTTACGCAGTATTTT; CDR3: CTSSPRLAGVFTQYF
J: TRBJ2-7; size: .; D: TRBD2; V: TRBV6-6; DNA: TGTGCCAGCAGAAAAAGCGGGAGTACCCCCTACGAGCAGTACTTC; CDR3: CASRKSGSTPYEQYF
J: TRBJ2-4; size: .; D: .; V: TRBV7-9; DNA: TGTGCCAGCAGCTTAGCGGGAACGGCAGCCAAAAACATTCAGTACTTC; CDR3: CASSLAGTAAKNIQYF
J: TRBJ1-5; size: .; D: .; V: TRBV28; DNA: TGTGCCAGCAGTGCACATAAGGGAGGCCAGCCCCAGCATTTT; CDR3: CASSAHKGGQPQHF
J: TRBJ1-2; size: .; D: .; V: TRBV7-2; DNA: TGTGCCAGCAGCTTACAGAAATCTAACTATGGCTACACCTTC; CDR3: CASSLQKSNYGYTF
J: TRBJ2-7; size: .; D: .; V: TRBV5-1; DNA: TGCGCCAGCAGCCCGCAGTTAGCCTACGAGCAGTACTTC; CDR3: CASSPQLAYEQYF
J: TRBJ2-7; size: .; D: .; V: TRBV20-1; DNA: TGCAGTGCTTGGCACGGGAGCGGGCAGTACTTC; CDR3: CSAWHGSGQYF
J: TRBJ1-2; size: .; D: TRBD1; V: TRBV6-6; DNA: TGTGCCAGCAAACGGACAGGGAGGGTCGGCTACACCTTC; CDR3: CASKRTGRVGYTF
J: TRBJ1-1; size: few; D: .; V: TRBV11-3; DNA: TGTGCCAGCAGCTTCGCGGGGGTGAACACTGAAGCTTTCTTT; CDR3: CASSFAGVNTEAFF
J: TRBJ2-5; size: .; D: .; V: TRBV5-1; DNA: TGCGCCAGCAGCTTGGCGACGGAGACCCAGTACTTC; CDR3: CASSLATETQYF
J: TRBJ1-1; size: .; D: .; V: TRBV5-6; DNA: TGTGCCAGCAGCTTGCGGGTGAACACTGAAGCTTTCTTT; CDR3: CASSLRVNTEAFF
J: TRBJ2-2; size: .; D: TRBD2; V: TRBV5-1; DNA: TGCGCCAGCAGTAGTACCGGGAGGCCGAACACCGGGGAGCTGTTTTTT; CDR3: CASSSTGRPNTGELFF
J: TRBJ2-3; size: .; D: .; V: TRBV2; DNA: TGTGCCAGCAGTTTGACCACAGATACGCAGTATTTT; CDR3: CASSLTTDTQYF
J: TRBJ1-5; size: .; D: TRBD1; V: TRBV19; DNA: TGTGCCAGTATTCGGACAGGGAGTCCCAATCAGCCCCAGCATTTT; CDR3: CASIRTGSPNQPQHF
J: TRBJ1-5; size: .; D: TRBD1; V: TRBV11-2; DNA: TGTGCCAGCAGCATCAGGGGGGCCTCTTTGAATCAGCCCCAGCATTTT; CDR3: CASSIRGASLNQPQHF
J: TRBJ1-5; size: .; D: TRBD1; V: TRBV28; DNA: TGTGCCAGCAATCCGGGACAGGGGGCAGGTCAGCCCCAGCATTTT; CDR3: CASNPGQGAGQPQHF
J: TRBJ2-6; size: .; D: .; V: TRBV15; DNA: TGTGCCACCAGCAGACCCCGTCAGGGAACTGGGGCCAACGTCCTGACTTTC; CDR3: CATSRPRQGTGANVLTF